This T cell receptor (beta chain) was profiled in a study of metastatic and nonmetastatic thyroid tumors. Study details: For malignant and benign thyroid patients, tumor or nodule tissue and blood were the sources whose repertoires were compared.

This clone showed up many times. Its antigen is currently unknown. The germline V and J ends were trimmed by 5 bases and 4 bases, with 5 bases remaining between them. The CDR3 contains 12 residues. In germline, CDR1 is SGHAT, CDR2 FQNNGV. Study-wide results and limits: Malignant tumors reportedly showed significantly higher TCR beta diversity than benign nodules in both blood and tumor.

TCRdb recomputed clones from the PCR reads via MiXCR. The sample has about 24,000 clones; roughly 21% are singletons. Patients underwent thyroid surgery, and none had received any treatment before it. This receptor was identified in a male donor with papillary thyroid cancer or a benign thyroid nodule (not recorded which). Some clones in this sample may be carry-over from other donors' samples. The sequencing input was blood. The chain couples TRBV11-2 to TRBJ2-2; no firm D call. For the CDR3, the DNA is TGTGCCAGCAGCCTAATCACCGGGGAGCTGTTTTTT. Its translation is CASSLITGELFF. Looking up the rest from reference TRBV11-2 and TRBJ2-2 gives the full variable domain: EAGVAQSPRYKIIEKRQSVAFWCNPISGHATLYWYQQILGQGPKLLIQFQNNGVVDDSQLPKDRFSAERLKGVDSTLKIQPAKLEDSAVYLCASSLITGELFFGEGSRLTVL.